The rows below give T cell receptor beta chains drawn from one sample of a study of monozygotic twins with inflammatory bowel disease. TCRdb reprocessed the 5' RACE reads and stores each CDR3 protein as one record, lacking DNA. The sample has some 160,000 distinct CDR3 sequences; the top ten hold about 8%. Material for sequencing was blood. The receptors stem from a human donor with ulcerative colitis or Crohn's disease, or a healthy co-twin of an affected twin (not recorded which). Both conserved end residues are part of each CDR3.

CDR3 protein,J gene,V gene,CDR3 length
CASSSPGLAGVYNEQFF,TRBJ2-1,TRBV28,17
CASSAGPYEQYF,TRBJ2-7,TRBV12-3/TRBV12-4,12
CASSRTGQSYNSPLHF,TRBJ1-6,TRBV5-1,16
CSARDSIGLAGQFF,TRBJ2-1,TRBV20-1,14
CASSFRRELDTQYF,TRBJ2-3,TRBV5-5,14
CASSFPDPGQGTNTEAFF,TRBJ1-1,TRBV12-3/TRBV12-4,18
CSVAPRFTYFGYTF,TRBJ1-2,TRBV29-1,14
CASSLSGSYGYTF,TRBJ1-2,TRBV12-3/TRBV12-4,13
CASSLDSQAGGKDEQYF,TRBJ2-7,TRBV5-1,17
CASSFYGSREKLFF,TRBJ1-4,TRBV5-1,14
CASSLMGQGGKETQYF,TRBJ2-5,TRBV7-2,16